This T cell receptor beta chain was found in a study of blood T cell repertoires in COVID-19. Those enrolled in Seattle joined during active infection and were followed longitudinally afterward. With V trimmed by 4 bases and J by 1 base, 6 bases remained unmatched. The CDR3 extends over 16 amino acids. CDR1 and CDR2 from the germline V gene are LGHNA and YSLEER. The table came from immunoSEQ multiplex PCR; TCRdb's copy has only in-frame clones and leaves some out. The sample holds 200,000 or so clones, about 88% seen once. This TCR was recovered from a middle-aged man with COVID-19, enrolled during active disease. The sequenced sample was peripheral blood. The chain recombines TRBV4-3 with TRBJ2-1, with 8 bases fitting TRBD1. The CDR3 here is CASSLSTGASYNEQFF. The CDR3 DNA sequence: TGCGCCAGCAGCCTATCGACAGGGGCTTCCTACAATGAGCAGTTCTTC.